This passage covers 23 T cell receptor beta chains from one sample sequenced in a study of cytomegalovirus exposure and HLA in healthy donors. Libraries were prepared by immunoSEQ multiplex PCR; TCRdb keeps only in-frame clonotypes and omits some of them. The table lists around 66,000 clones, 95% to 98% of them singletons, with 1.5% to 2% in the top ten. The sequenced sample consisted of PBMCs. These receptors all come from a woman aged 18 to 35 in good health and CMV-seropositive.

The rearrangement links TRBV7-2 to TRBJ2-3; maybe TRBD2 (6 bases). Deletions cut 5 bases from V and 0 bases from J, with 21 bases between. Germline V gene lookup returns CDR1 SGHTA and CDR2 FQGNSA. The CDR3 covers 18 residues. In DNA form, the CDR3 reads TGTGCCAGCAGCCGACTTTCGGGTAGCGGAGCTAGCACAGATACGCAGTATTTT. Protein sequence: CASSRLSGSGASTDTQYF. The full variable domain, rest sourced from reference TRBV7-2 and TRBJ2-3, is GAGVSQSPSNKVTEKGKDVELRCDPISGHTALYWYRQSLGQGLEFLIYFQGNSAPDKSGLPSDRFSAERTGGSVSTLTIQRTQQEDSAVYLCASSRLSGSGASTDTQYFGPGTRLTVL.

The J gene is TRBJ1-5, the V gene TRBV6-1, with 8 bases identical to TRBD1. CDR3 length: 12 amino acids. Germline assignment: CDR1 MNHNS and CDR2 SASEGT. The J segment lost 9 bases and the V segment lost 6 bases, leaving 4 bases of the junction unmatched. CDR3 DNA sequence: TGTGCCAGCAGGGCCGGGACAGGGCCCCAGCATTTT. It codes for CASRAGTGPQHF.

The gene calls are TRBV19 and TRBJ2-2; no definite D call. CDR1 is LNHDA and CDR2 is SQIVND in the germline V gene (reference sequence). Trimming cost V 5 bases and J 5 bases, with 9 bases left between them. This CDR3 spans 13 amino acids. The CDR3 protein is CASSHLGTGELFF. CDR3 bases: TGTGCCAGTAGTCACCTAGGTACCGGGGAGCTGTTTTTT.

The rearrangement joins TRBV2 to TRBJ1-2; D remains ambiguous. V dropped 8 bases and J dropped 2 bases, with 12 bases sitting between them. CDR1 and CDR2 from the germline V gene are SNHLY and FYNNEI. The CDR3 extends over 13 amino acids. DNA of the CDR3: TGTGCCAGCCGACTACGGGGAAACTATGGCTACACCTTC. It specifies CASRLRGNYGYTF. The full variable domain, in which reference TRBV2 and TRBJ1-2 provide the parts outside the CDR3, is EPEVTQTPSHQVTQMGQEVILRCVPISNHLYFYWYRQILGQKVEFLVSFYNNEISEKSEIFDDQFSVERPDGSNFTLKIRSTKLEDSAMYFCASRLRGNYGYTFGSGTRLTVV.

The gene calls are TRBV19 and TRBJ2-1; 11 positions agree with TRBD1. The V gene's germline CDR1 is LNHDA and CDR2 SQIVND (reference sequence). Trimming at V came to 4 bases and at J to 4 bases, leaving 9 bases not matched to a gene. The CDR3 loop spans 17 amino acids. CDR3 region: CASSTPPDRGLYNEQFF. DNA of the CDR3: TGTGCCAGTAGTACCCCCCCGGACAGGGGGCTGTACAATGAGCAGTTCTTC.

The chain links TRBV5-6 to TRBJ2-5; TRBD2 matches at 7 bases. CDR3 size: 15 residues. CDR1 SGHDT and CDR2 YYEEEE come from the germline V gene. J was trimmed by 1 base and V by 3 bases; bases with no gene match: 6. The CDR3 DNA reads TGTGCCAGCAGCTCGTGGACTAGTCCCCAAGAGACCCAGTACTTC. Protein sequence: CASSSWTSPQETQYF.

The chain recombines TRBV5-6 with TRBJ2-7; 10 nucleotides match TRBD2. The CDR3 sequence is 15 residues long. Germline V gene lookup returns CDR1 SGHDT and CDR2 YYEEEE. J lost 0 bases, V lost 2 bases, and 2 bases had no gene match. In DNA form, the CDR3 reads TGTGCCAGCAGCTTACTAGCGGGACGCTCCTACGAGCAGTACTTC. It yields the protein CASSLLAGRSYEQYF.

This clone was detected a few times. J is TRBJ1-1 and V is TRBV14; D is unclear. V shed 0 bases and J shed 1 base, with 12 bases lying between them. The CDR3 consists of 16 residues. Germline CDR1 reads SGHDN; CDR2 reads FVKESK. CDR3 region: CASSQEDGLGNTEAFF. CDR3 bases: TGTGCCAGCAGCCAAGAAGACGGACTCGGGAACACTGAAGCTTTCTTT. The full variable domain, its missing parts supplied by reference TRBV14 and TRBJ1-1, is EAGVTQFPSHSVIEKGQTVTLRCDPISGHDNLYWYRRVMGKEIKFLLHFVKESKQDESGMPNNRFLAERTGGTYSTLKVQPAELEDSGVYFCASSQEDGLGNTEAFFGQGTRLTVV.

The J gene is TRBJ2-7, the V gene TRBV7-9, with 7 bases aligning to TRBD2. V trimming: 3 bases; J trimming: 7 bases; junction bases outside the gene matches: 0. The CDR3 is made up of 11 amino acids. The V gene's germline CDR1 is SEHNR and CDR2 FQNEAQ (reference sequence). The chain's CDR3 is CASSFGGEQYF. DNA of the CDR3: TGTGCCAGCAGCTTCGGGGGGGAGCAGTACTTC.

The chain couples TRBV5-1 to TRBJ2-3; 8 nucleotides line up with TRBD1. After removal of 0 bases from V and 3 bases from J, the junction contained 6 bases not matched to a gene. This CDR3 comprises 16 residues. Germline V lookup: CDR1 SGHRS, CDR2 YFSETQ. The CDR3 loop is CASSLATTGVTDTQYF. CDR3 DNA sequence: TGCGCCAGCAGCTTGGCCACGACAGGGGTTACAGATACGCAGTATTTT.

The V call is TRBV27, the J call TRBJ2-4; 7 bases fit TRBD2. The CDR3 extends over 17 amino acids. Germline CDR1 MNHEY, CDR2 SMNVEV (reference sequence). V lost 0 bases and J lost 1; bases outside the gene matches: 6. DNA for the CDR3: TGTGCCAGCAGTTTATCTTCGGGAGGTACGGCCAAAAACATTCAGTACTTC. It translates to CASSLSSGGTAKNIQYF.

The V call is TRBV15, the J call TRBJ2-2; D is uncertain. This CDR3 is built from 16 residues. Germline loops: CDR1 LNHNV, CDR2 YYDKDF (reference sequence). Trimming removed 3 bases from V and 3 bases from J, with 14 bases in between. The CDR3 nucleotides read TGTGCCACCAGCAGTGGGCCGAGTGGCGACACCGGGGAGCTGTTTTTT. Its translation: CATSSGPSGDTGELFF.

This chain uses TRBV2 with TRBJ2-1, with TRBD1 identical over 8 bases. Germline CDR1 SNHLY, CDR2 FYNNEI. The CDR3 consists of 15 residues. V lost 7 bases, J lost 3 bases, and 8 bases stayed unmatched. The CDR3 sequence is CASTFQGADYNEQFF. The CDR3, as DNA: TGTGCCAGCACGTTTCAGGGGGCGGACTACAATGAGCAGTTCTTC. Complete variable domain (other parts from reference TRBV2 and TRBJ2-1): EPEVTQTPSHQVTQMGQEVILRCVPISNHLYFYWYRQILGQKVEFLVSFYNNEISEKSEIFDDQFSVERPDGSNFTLKIRSTKLEDSAMYFCASTFQGADYNEQFFGPGTRLTVL.

The chain is built from TRBV5-4 and TRBJ2-7, with TRBD2 identical over 8 bases. The CDR3 is made up of 14 amino acids. With 2 bases clipped from V and 0 bases from J, the junction kept 1 base outside the gene matches. The germline CDR1 and CDR2 sequences are SGHNT and YYREEE (reference sequence). The CDR3 here is CASSFSGVSYEQYF. The CDR3 nucleotides are TGTGCCAGCAGCTTTAGCGGGGTCTCCTACGAGCAGTACTTC. Together with reference TRBV5-4 and TRBJ2-7, the CDR3 gives the full variable domain: ETGVTQSPTHLIKTRGQQVTLRCSSQSGHNTVSWYQQALGQGPQFIFQYYREEENGRGNFPPRFSGLQFPNYSSELNVNALELDDSALYLCASSFSGVSYEQYFGPGTRLTVT.

V usage is TRBV7-9 and J usage is TRBJ2-3; 7 bases align to TRBD1. Germline values: CDR1 SEHNR, CDR2 FQNEAQ (reference sequence). This CDR3 is 16 amino acids long. V lost 5 bases to trimming and J lost 2 bases; unmatched junction nucleotides: 10. CDR3 bases: TGTGCCAGCAGCCAGGAAGGACAGGTGCCCACAGATACGCAGTATTTT. Amino acids: CASSQEGQVPTDTQYF.

The gene calls are TRBV4-2 and TRBJ1-2, with TRBD1 as a possible D gene (5 bases). Germline values: CDR1 LGHNA, CDR2 YNFKEQ. The length of the CDR3 is 17 residues. Trimming took 3 bases from V and 4 from J, leaving 21 bases between them. This CDR3 is CASSHSASGGSGYGYTF. DNA of the CDR3: TGTGCCAGCAGCCACTCCGCTAGCGGGGGAAGTGGCTATGGCTACACCTTC.

J is TRBJ1-2 and V is TRBV5-6; D possibly corresponds to TRBD1 (5 bases). The length of the CDR3 is 15 residues. CDR1 is SGHDT, CDR2 YYEEEE, per germline. The germline V and J ends were trimmed by 1 base and 4 bases, with 14 bases remaining between them. The CDR3: CASSLSGWGVYGYTF. The CDR3 nucleotides read TGTGCCAGCAGCTTGTCGGGCTGGGGGGTCTATGGCTACACCTTC.

This chain links TRBV9 with TRBJ1-4; 7 nucleotides line up with TRBD1. Trimming cost V 4 bases and J 4 bases; bases outside gene matches: 4. Germline CDR1 SGDLS, CDR2 YYNGEE. The CDR3 loop spans 14 amino acids. The CDR3 coding sequence is TGTGCCAGCAGCTCGGGACAGTATAATGAAAAACTGTTTTTT. Its translation is CASSSGQYNEKLFF. The full variable domain, its missing parts supplied by reference TRBV9 and TRBJ1-4, is DSGVTQTPKHLITATGQRVTLRCSPRSGDLSVYWYQQSLDQGLQFLIQYYNGEERAKGNILERFSAQQFPDLHSELNLSSLELGDSALYFCASSSGQYNEKLFFGSGTQLSVL.

V and J are TRBV5-4 and TRBJ2-7, with D maybe TRBD1 (5 bases). The germline V and J ends were trimmed by 5 bases and 1 base, with 10 bases remaining between them. CDR1 is SGHNT and CDR2 is YYREEE in the germline V gene (reference sequence). The CDR3 consists of 13 residues. The CDR3 region has the DNA TGTGCCAGCAGTGACAAGGGGTCCTACGAGCAGTACTTC. Translating gives CASSDKGSYEQYF.

V usage is TRBV30 and J usage is TRBJ2-1, with a possible D match to TRBD1 (6 bases). CDR1 is GTSNPN, CDR2 SVGIG, per germline (reference sequence). This CDR3 spans 13 amino acids. Trimming shortened V by 2 bases and J by 10 bases, and 15 bases separated the two germline ends. CDR3 region: CAWSLSTGWEQFF. The CDR3 nucleotides read TGTGCCTGGAGTCTATCTACAGGGTGGGAGCAGTTCTTC.

This clone was seen a single time. The chain couples TRBV6-1 to TRBJ1-2, with 9 bases aligning to TRBD1. V dropped 2 bases and J dropped 6; count of bases not matched to a gene: 10. CDR3 length equals 16 residues. Germline values: CDR1 MNHNS, CDR2 SASEGT. The chain's CDR3 is CASSEKWDRVQNGYTF. CDR3 sequence (DNA): TGTGCCAGCAGTGAAAAGTGGGACAGGGTGCAGAATGGCTACACCTTC.

The rearrangement uses TRBV6-5 and TRBJ1-2; D call uncertain. From germline, CDR1 is MNHEY and CDR2 SVGAGI. The CDR3 totals 13 residues. V gave up 2 bases and J gave up 8 bases, with 12 bases separating them. The CDR3 is CASSYTEYSGYTF. CDR3 DNA sequence: TGTGCCAGCAGTTACACGGAGTACTCCGGCTACACCTTC.

The chain is built from TRBV2 and TRBJ1-2; D ambiguous. Looked up from germline, CDR1 is SNHLY and CDR2 is FYNNEI. Trimming cost V 2 bases and J 7 bases, with 23 bases left between them. The CDR3 consists of 17 residues. CDR3 coding DNA: TGTGCCAGCAGTGAAAGTCCCGCGAGGAGGCAGCGTGGTGGCTACACCTTC. This gives the protein CASSESPARRQRGGYTF.